This T cell receptor beta chain was captured in a study of cytomegalovirus exposure and HLA in healthy donors. The study's findings and limits: With DRB1 most and HLA-C fewest, TCR association rates differed between HLA loci in a later analysis.

Worth noting for this clone: The antigen remains undetermined.

Per germline, CDR1 MDHEN and CDR2 SYDVKM. The CDR3 has 14 residues. The V segment lost 4 bases and the J segment 3 bases; nucleotides outside the gene matches: 6. Amplification used 60 Vbeta primers and 13 Jbeta primers. Some clones are missing from TCRdb's copy, which holds only in-frame ones; the method was immunoSEQ multiplex PCR. Here the sample spans 90,000 to 110,000 clones, more than 60% being singletons. The genes are TRBV28 and TRBJ2-7, with 7 nucleotides matching TRBD1. Sequencing was done on a sample of PBMCs. This clonotype was obtained from a man aged 25 to 40 in good health and CMV-seronegative. The CDR3 sequence is CASSSETGSYEQYF. CDR3 nucleotide sequence: TGTGCCAGCAGTTCCGAGACAGGGAGCTACGAGCAGTACTTC.